This is a list of T cell receptor beta chains from one sample in a study of Tregs in tolerant kidney transplant recipients. The repertoire was sequenced with immunoSEQ multiplex PCR; TCRdb's copy has only in-frame clones and lacks some. The sample has tens of thousands of clones, around 87% seen once; the top ten hold under 4.5%. This specimen consisted of CD4+ T cells from blood (PBMCs), obtained 6 months after the transplant. These receptor sequences come from a human patient who received a combined kidney and bone marrow transplant. Some T cells may possibly be graft donor cells. Each CDR3 is given with its conserved first and last residue. D genes are given only for firm matches. A row's size may be missing; if present it is once, few, many or a size class.

cdr3_aa	cdr3_nt	clone_size	j_call	v_call	d_call
CASSVGGGNTEAFF	TGTGCCAGCAGTGTCGGGGGGGGAAACACTGAAGCTTTCTTT	-	TRBJ1-1	TRBV2	-
CASGIPPEGGYTF	TGTGCTAGTGGAATCCCCCCAGAGGGTGGCTACACCTTC	-	TRBJ1-2	TRBV12-5	-
CASSLGGQNEQFF	TGCGCCAGCAGCTTGGGAGGGCAGAATGAGCAGTTCTTC	once	TRBJ2-1	TRBV5-1	-
CASSFGREQPQHF	TGTGCCAGCAGTTTTGGGAGGGAGCAGCCCCAGCATTTT	-	TRBJ1-5	TRBV28	-
CASSHSGTLYYNEQFF	TGTGCCAGCAGCCATTCCGGGACACTCTACTACAATGAGCAGTTCTTC	once	TRBJ2-1	TRBV7-2	-
CAISDPSSKNTEAFF	TGTGCCATCAGTGACCCCAGTTCCAAGAACACTGAAGCTTTCTTT	-	TRBJ1-1	TRBV10-3	-
CASTGQPAIGQYF	TGTGCCAGCACGGGTCAGCCGGCAATAGGGCAGTACTTC	-	TRBJ2-7	TRBV6-1	-
CAWSVQSSPLHF	TGTGCCTGGAGTGTACAGAGTTCACCCCTCCACTTT	-	TRBJ1-6	TRBV30	-
CASSLDPTGTQYF	TGCGCCAGCAGCTTGGACCCCACGGGTACGCAGTATTTT	-	TRBJ2-3	TRBV5-1	-
CAISGGRADTQYF	TGTGCCATCTCCGGGGGGAGGGCTGATACGCAGTATTTT	-	TRBJ2-3	TRBV10-3	TRBD2
CASSRGLAGGVLDEQYF	TGTGCCAGTAGTAGGGGACTAGCGGGAGGAGTACTCGACGAGCAGTACTTC	-	TRBJ2-7	TRBV19	TRBD2
CASSTSTGIASRQYF	TGTGCCAGCAGCACCTCGACAGGGATCGCAAGTCGGCAGTACTTC	-	TRBJ2-7	TRBV11-1	TRBD1
CASSPLYGAVYEQYF	TGTGCCAGCTCACCATTGTATGGGGCGGTCTACGAGCAGTACTTC	-	TRBJ2-7	TRBV18	-
CASSRGQGTSGANVLTF	TGTGCCAGCTCTAGGGGACAGGGGACTTCTGGGGCCAACGTCCTGACTTTC	-	TRBJ2-6	TRBV18	TRBD1
CASSQGLAGGREEQYF	TGCGCCAGCAGCCAAGGACTAGCGGGGGGGCGTGAAGAGCAGTACTTC	-	TRBJ2-7	TRBV5-1	TRBD2
CASSEAGQGTYEQYF	TGTGCCAGCAGTGAAGCGGGACAGGGTACCTACGAGCAGTACTTC	-	TRBJ2-7	TRBV25-1	TRBD1
CASSPVAVGELFF	TGTGCCAGCTCACCAGTAGCGGTCGGGGAGCTGTTTTTT	-	TRBJ2-2	TRBV18	-
CASSPRTVEAFF	TGTGCCAGTAGTCCACGGACAGTCGAAGCTTTCTTT	-	TRBJ1-1	TRBV19	-
CAWSVYREQGSTEAFF	TGTGCCTGGAGTGTATATAGGGAACAGGGATCCACTGAAGCTTTCTTT	-	TRBJ1-1	TRBV30	-
CASEGKQERAKNIQYF	TGCGCCAGCGAAGGCAAACAGGAGAGAGCCAAAAACATTCAGTACTTC	-	TRBJ2-4	TRBV10-1	-
CAISPEDNSPLHF	TGTGCCATCAGTCCCGAGGATAATTCCCCCCTCCACTTT	-	TRBJ1-6	TRBV10-3	-
CASRTTLGGELFF	TGTGCCTCCCGGACTACCCTTGGAGGGGAGCTGTTTTTT	-	TRBJ2-2	TRBV2	-
CASSRTGYEQYF	TGTGCCAGCTCACGGACAGGGTACGAGCAGTACTTC	-	TRBJ2-7	TRBV18	TRBD1
CSVERQGYGYTF	TGCAGCGTTGAAAGACAGGGCTATGGCTACACCTTC	-	TRBJ1-2	TRBV29-1	TRBD1
CASSPGEGGYTF	TGTGCCAGCAGCCCGGGGGAGGGTGGCTACACCTTC	-	TRBJ1-2	TRBV6-1	-
CASSEFGEGYGYTF	TGTGCCAGCAGTGAATTCGGGGAAGGCTATGGCTACACCTTC	-	TRBJ1-2	TRBV6-1	-
CASSLRLADRLTQYF	TGTGCCAGCAGTCTACGACTAGCGGACCGGTTGACCCAGTACTTC	-	TRBJ2-5	TRBV27	TRBD2
CASSADRAGELFF	TGTGCCAGCAGTGCTGACAGGGCCGGGGAGCTGTTTTTT	-	TRBJ2-2	TRBV6-1	TRBD1
CASSLMTGSEWATQYF	TGCGCCAGCAGCCTCATGACAGGGTCCGAATGGGCCACCCAGTACTTC	-	TRBJ2-5	TRBV4-1	TRBD1
CASSLKDGGYEQYF	TGTGCCAGCAGCCTCAAGGACGGAGGTTACGAGCAGTACTTC	-	TRBJ2-7	TRBV11-3	-
CASSPDTSTDTQYF	TGTGCCAGCAGCCCAGACACTAGCACAGATACGCAGTATTTT	-	TRBJ2-3	TRBV5-5	-
CASSLGLLTETQYF	TGTGCCAGCAGCTTAGGGTTGCTAACGGAGACCCAGTACTTC	-	TRBJ2-5	TRBV11-3	-
CASSRRGGTGVFYEQYF	TGTGCCAGCAGCCGTCGTGGAGGGACAGGGGTTTTCTACGAGCAGTACTTC	-	TRBJ2-7	TRBV11-3	TRBD1
CASSFRRSSGNTIYF	TGTGCCAGCAGCTTTCGGCGGAGCTCTGGAAACACCATATATTTT	-	TRBJ1-3	TRBV7-2	-
CASSPPRGVTEAFF	TGTGCCAGCTCACCACCCAGGGGGGTCACTGAAGCTTTCTTT	-	TRBJ1-1	TRBV18	TRBD1
CASSYGQGAPNTEAFF	TGTGCCAGCAGCTACGGACAGGGGGCCCCAAACACTGAAGCTTTCTTT	-	TRBJ1-1	TRBV7-9	TRBD1
CAWIYARQFNYGYTF	TGTGCCTGGATATACGCCCGACAGTTTAACTATGGCTACACCTTC	once	TRBJ1-2	TRBV30	-
CASSLDKLNTEAFF	TGTGCCAGCAGCTTGGACAAGCTGAACACTGAAGCTTTCTTT	once	TRBJ1-1	TRBV7-6	-
CASSLRAGFQETQYF	TGTGCCAGCAGCTTACGGGCAGGGTTCCAAGAGACCCAGTACTTC	-	TRBJ2-5	TRBV11-2	-
CASSLALAPTAYEQYF	TGTGCCAGCAGCTTAGCGCTTGCCCCCACGGCCTACGAGCAGTACTTC	-	TRBJ2-7	TRBV7-2	-
CASPGTTSNEQFF	TGTGCGTCTCCCGGGACTACCTCCAATGAGCAGTTCTTC	-	TRBJ2-1	TRBV30	TRBD2
CAISSQTSARETQYF	TGTGCCATCAGTTCTCAAACTAGTGCCAGAGAGACCCAGTACTTC	-	TRBJ2-5	TRBV10-3	-
CAISPEVSNTEAFF	TGTGCCATCAGCCCCGAGGTTTCGAACACTGAAGCTTTCTTT	-	TRBJ1-1	TRBV10-3	-
CSARGQTEAFF	TGCAGTGCTAGAGGACAAACTGAAGCTTTCTTT	-	TRBJ1-1	TRBV20-1	-
CASSLNRVNTEAFF	TGTGCCAGCAGTCTGAACAGGGTTAACACTGAAGCTTTCTTT	medium-sized	TRBJ1-1	TRBV7-3	-
CASRFTGDHNEQFF	TGCGCCAGCAGGTTCACAGGGGACCACAATGAGCAGTTCTTC	once	TRBJ2-1	TRBV5-1	TRBD1
CATSYSNAGLRKNIQYF	TGTGCCACCAGCTATTCGAATGCAGGGTTGAGGAAAAACATTCAGTACTTC	-	TRBJ2-4	TRBV15	-
CASSWTGSLDEQYF	TGTGCCAGCAGCTGGACAGGGAGTTTAGACGAGCAGTACTTC	-	TRBJ2-7	TRBV11-3	TRBD1
CASSFVSGQDTQYF	TGCGCCAGCAGCTTCGTCTCAGGGCAAGATACGCAGTATTTT	-	TRBJ2-3	TRBV5-1	-
CASSLGQGGTEAFF	TGTGCCAGCAGCTTAGGGCAGGGGGGCACTGAAGCTTTCTTT	-	TRBJ1-1	TRBV11-1	TRBD1